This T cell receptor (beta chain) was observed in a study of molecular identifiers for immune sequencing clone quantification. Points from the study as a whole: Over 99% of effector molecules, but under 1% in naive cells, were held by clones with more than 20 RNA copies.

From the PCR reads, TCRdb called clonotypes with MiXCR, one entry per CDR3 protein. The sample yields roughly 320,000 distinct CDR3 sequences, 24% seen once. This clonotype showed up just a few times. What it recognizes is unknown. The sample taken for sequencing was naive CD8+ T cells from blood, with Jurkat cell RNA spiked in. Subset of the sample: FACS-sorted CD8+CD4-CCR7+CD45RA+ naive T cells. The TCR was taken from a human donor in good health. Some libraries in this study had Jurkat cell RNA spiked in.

CDR3: CSARERGRHTEAFF. The DNA for the CDR3 is TGCAGTGCTAGAGAGCGGGGAAGGCACACTGAAGCTTTCTTT. The chain joins TRBV20-1 to TRBJ1-1; no reliable D call. From germline, CDR1 is DFQATT and CDR2 SNEGSKA (reference sequence). The CDR3 totals 14 residues. Trimming removed 0 bases from V and 3 bases from J, with 11 bases in between.